Following are 29 T cell receptor beta chains from one sample sequenced in a study of cytomegalovirus exposure and HLA in healthy donors. Primers for the PCR totalled 60 Vbeta and 13 Jbeta. The protocol was immunoSEQ multiplex PCR, while the TCRdb copy is restricted to in-frame clones and leaves out a portion. This specimen shows tens of thousands of clones; the ten leading clones hold about 1%. Material: PBMCs. All receptors come from a woman aged 25 to 45 in good health and CMV-seronegative.

V and J are TRBV6-5 and TRBJ2-2, with D unresolved. Per the germline V gene, CDR1 is MNHEY and CDR2 is SVGAGI. The V end was cut by 4 bases, the J end by 5 bases, with 5 bases between. The CDR3 is 12 amino acids. CDR3 bases: TGTGCCAGCAGTTCCCCGACCGGGGAGCTGTTTTTT. It specifies CASSSPTGELFF.

Concerning this clone: The same CDR3 can be traced to other DNA sequences in this sample. The chain joins TRBV6-5 to TRBJ1-1; no firm D call. Germline lookup yields CDR1 MNHEY and CDR2 SVGAGI. Trimming stripped 2 bases from V and 0 bases from J, with 7 bases between. CDR3 length equals 14 residues. The CDR3 DNA is TGTGCCAGCAGTTACGGTCGGGTGAACACTGAAGCTTTCTTT. It translates to CASSYGRVNTEAFF.

A remark on this clone: The same CDR3 also results from other DNA sequences found in this sample. This chain uses TRBV4-2 with TRBJ2-5; D possibly corresponds to TRBD2 (5 bases). Trimming took 6 bases from V and 5 from J, leaving 13 bases between them. Germline CDR1 is LGHNA and CDR2 is YNFKEQ. This CDR3 contains 13 residues. The DNA of the CDR3 is TGTGCCAGCAGGCCCCAAGGCGGGGAGACCCAGTACTTC. It codes for CASRPQGGETQYF.

This rearrangement joins TRBV28 to TRBJ2-7, with TRBD2 identical over 8 bases. The CDR3 consists of 12 residues. CDR1 is MDHEN, CDR2 SYDVKM, per germline. The V gene end was trimmed by 6 bases and the J gene end by 3 bases; junction bases not matched to a gene: 1. The chain's CDR3 is CASSAGGYEQYF. The CDR3 DNA is TGTGCCAGCAGCGCGGGGGGCTACGAGCAGTACTTC.

This chain joins TRBV4-1 and TRBJ1-2, with 7 bases aligning to TRBD1. The CDR3 contains 15 residues. The germline gives CDR1 MGHRA, CDR2 YSYEKL. V shed 2 bases, J shed 1 base, and the junction held 4 bases outside the gene matches. The CDR3 reads CASSQPGTVNYGYTF. CDR3 nucleotides: TGCGCCAGCAGCCAACCCGGGACAGTTAACTATGGCTACACCTTC.

V and J are TRBV2 and TRBJ1-2; unclear D gene. Germline V gene lookup returns CDR1 SNHLY and CDR2 FYNNEI. Trimming took off 2 bases at V and 5 bases at J, with 12 bases between the two ends. The CDR3 has 14 amino acids. Written as DNA, the CDR3 is TGTGCCAGCAGTGAACCGGGAGGGCAATATGGCTACACCTTC. This sequence encodes CASSEPGGQYGYTF.

CDR3 region: CASSPQGIGGYTF. The CDR3, as DNA: TGTGCCAGCAGTCCACAGGGGATTGGTGGCTACACCTTC. This rearrangement joins TRBV27 to TRBJ1-2; 7 bases line up with TRBD1. Germline V gene sequence: CDR1 MNHEY, CDR2 SMNVEV (reference sequence). V trimming: 5 bases; J trimming: 7 bases; junction bases outside the gene matches: 7. The CDR3 loop spans 13 amino acids.

J is TRBJ1-1 and V is TRBV10-2; 7 bases match TRBD1. CDR3 length: 14 amino acids. V shed 5 bases and J 3 bases; nucleotides not matched to a gene: 6. Germline values: CDR1 WSHSY, CDR2 SAAADI. CDR3 loop: CASSSRGLDTEAFF. The CDR3 DNA sequence: TGCGCCAGCAGTAGTAGGGGGCTGGACACTGAAGCTTTCTTT.

This chain joins TRBV20-1 and TRBJ1-1, with 8 bases identical to TRBD1. The V gene end was trimmed by 4 bases and the J gene end by 8 bases; junction bases not matched to a gene: 3. Germline V lookup: CDR1 DFQATT, CDR2 SNEGSKA (reference sequence). The CDR3 loop spans 11 amino acids. This CDR3 is CSAKTGAEAFF. As DNA, the CDR3 is TGCAGTGCTAAGACAGGGGCGGAAGCTTTCTTT.

The rearrangement uses TRBV5-5 and TRBJ2-5; 8 bases align to TRBD2. Germline V CDR1 and CDR2: SGHKS, YYEKEE (reference sequence). The junction had 7 bases not matched to a gene; V was cut back by 1 base and J by 5 bases. This CDR3 is 15 amino acids long. DNA of the CDR3: TGTGCCAGCAGCTTGTTAGCGGGGATATGGGAGACCCAGTACTTC. Its protein product is CASSLLAGIWETQYF. Together with reference TRBV5-5 and TRBJ2-5, the CDR3 gives the full variable domain: DAGVTQSPTHLIKTRGQQVTLRCSPISGHKSVSWYQQVLGQGPQFIFQYYEKEERGRGNFPDRFSARQFPNYSSELNVNALLLGDSALYLCASSLLAGIWETQYFGPGTRLLVL.

The V gene is TRBV7-2, the J gene TRBJ2-1, with 9 bases identical to TRBD2. Germline V gene lookup returns CDR1 SGHTA and CDR2 FQGNSA. The V gene end was trimmed by 1 base and the J gene end by 7 bases; junction bases not matched to a gene: 8. The CDR3 spans 16 residues. This CDR3 reads CASSLGMLAGVNEQFF. The CDR3 region has the DNA TGTGCCAGCAGCTTAGGGATGTTAGCGGGGGTTAATGAGCAGTTCTTC.

The chain combines TRBV6-1 with TRBJ1-6, with D possibly being TRBD1 (6 bases). The germline CDR1 and CDR2 sequences are MNHNS and SASEGT. V was trimmed by 5 bases and J by 8 bases, leaving 13 bases between them. CDR3 length: 14 amino acids. CDR3 sequence (DNA): TGTGCCAGCAGTCATACAGGGAGGGATTCACCCCTCCACTTT. This sequence encodes CASSHTGRDSPLHF.

V is TRBV5-4 and J is TRBJ1-2; possibly TRBD1 for D (5 bases). In germline, CDR1 is SGHNT, CDR2 YYREEE (reference sequence). CDR3 length: 11 residues. The V and J ends lost 7 bases and 5 bases respectively, with 9 bases between them. The CDR3 loop is CASGDRYGYTF. The CDR3 DNA is TGTGCCAGCGGAGACAGATATGGCTACACCTTC.

The rearrangement uses TRBV29-1 and TRBJ1-3; D remains ambiguous. Germline V gives CDR1 SQVTM, CDR2 ANQGSEA. Trimming removed 4 bases from V and 3 bases from J, with 7 bases in between. This CDR3 is built from 12 residues. This CDR3 reads CSVVAVGNTIYF. CDR3 nucleotide sequence: TGCAGCGTTGTGGCTGTTGGAAACACCATATATTTT.

The gene calls are TRBV7-2 and TRBJ1-1; D unclear. V dropped 1 base and J dropped 1 base, with 7 bases sitting between them. The CDR3 has 14 residues. The V gene's germline CDR1 is SGHTA and CDR2 FQGNSA. In nucleotides, the CDR3 is TGTGCCAGCAGCTTAGTTGGCACGAACACTGAAGCTTTCTTT. Residues: CASSLVGTNTEAFF.

The genes are TRBV6-1 and TRBJ1-1; D not certain. The CDR3 totals 15 residues. The germline V gene has CDR1 MNHNS and CDR2 SASEGT. V was clipped by 10 bases and J by 1 base, with 19 bases between them. DNA of the CDR3: TGTGCCACGTCTTCCGGTACTACATCGAACACTGAAGCTTTCTTT. Translation gives CATSSGTTSNTEAFF.

The V and J genes are TRBV30 and TRBJ1-2; no definite D call. The ends were cut back, 0 bases at V and 5 bases at J, with 13 bases in the middle. This CDR3 contains 14 residues. The germline V gene has CDR1 GTSNPN and CDR2 SVGIG (reference sequence). CDR3 in amino acids: CAWSVALGSYGYTF. In DNA, the CDR3 is TGTGCCTGGAGTGTCGCCCTCGGGAGTTATGGCTACACCTTC.

V is TRBV30 and J is TRBJ2-1; D remains unclear. With 2 bases removed from V and 4 bases from J, the gap between germline ends came to 12 bases. Germline loops: CDR1 GTSNPN, CDR2 SVGIG (reference sequence). CDR3 length: 14 residues. In DNA, the CDR3 is TGTGCCTGGAGTCTTGGTAGAGGATACAATGAGCAGTTCTTC. Encoded protein: CAWSLGRGYNEQFF.

The chain carries TRBV7-9 and TRBJ1-1; maybe TRBD1 (6 bases). This CDR3 region has 16 residues. Germline-derived CDR1 and CDR2 are SEHNR and FQNEAQ (reference sequence). V gave up 5 bases and J gave up 0 bases, with 16 bases separating them. CDR3 DNA sequence: TGTGCCAGCAGCCACCCTTCCCAGGGGCTGAACACTGAAGCTTTCTTT. This translates into CASSHPSQGLNTEAFF.

This chain joins TRBV18 and TRBJ2-1; 7 nucleotides match TRBD2. CDR3 length: 17 residues. Germline CDR1 and CDR2: KGHSH and LQKENI. V lost 0 bases, J lost 5 bases, and 10 bases stayed unmatched. CDR3: CASSPPLWGGDNNEQFF. CDR3 DNA: TGTGCCAGCTCACCACCCCTGTGGGGGGGGGATAACAATGAGCAGTTCTTC.

The chain is built from TRBV6-6 and TRBJ1-3; 8 nucleotides agree with TRBD1. The CDR3 extends over 15 amino acids. Trimming cost V 6 bases and J 2 bases; bases outside gene matches: 6. Per germline, CDR1 MNHNY and CDR2 SVGAGI (reference sequence). The CDR3 sequence is CASRGGQVAGNTIYF. The CDR3 bases are TGTGCCAGCAGGGGGGGACAGGTGGCTGGAAACACCATATATTTT.

The chain joins TRBV30 to TRBJ1-2, with a tentative D call TRBD1 (5 bases). CDR1 and CDR2 from the germline V gene are GTSNPN and SVGIG (reference sequence). The CDR3 runs 12 residues. V lost 3 bases to trimming and J lost 8 bases, with 13 bases between them. The CDR3 DNA reads as TGTGCCTGGAGGCACGGGGGGGAGGGCTACACCTTC. Its protein product is CAWRHGGEGYTF.

The rearrangement uses TRBV6-1 and TRBJ2-5, with 7 positions matching TRBD2. Germline CDR1 reads MNHNS; CDR2 reads SASEGT. The CDR3 loop spans 13 amino acids. With 4 bases clipped from V and 2 bases from J, the junction kept 1 base outside the gene matches. CDR3: CASSGLAQETQYF. CDR3 coding DNA: TGTGCCAGCAGTGGACTAGCACAAGAGACCCAGTACTTC.

As concerns this clone: The same CDR3 arises from other DNA sequences in this sample as well. V gene TRBV27 combines with J gene TRBJ1-5, with 7 positions matching TRBD1. The length of the CDR3 is 14 residues. Germline V gene lookup returns CDR1 MNHEY and CDR2 SMNVEV (reference sequence). J was trimmed by 2 bases and V by 6 bases; bases with no gene match: 4. CDR3 in amino acids: CASSPGTGNQPQHF. CDR3 nucleotide sequence: TGTGCCAGCAGCCCCGGGACAGGCAATCAGCCCCAGCATTTT.

V is TRBV7-9 and J is TRBJ2-1, with 9 bases matching TRBD2. The length of the CDR3 is 15 residues. V dropped 6 bases and J dropped 4; count of bases not matched to a gene: 7. The germline CDR1 and CDR2 sequences are SEHNR and FQNEAQ (reference sequence). CDR3 residues: CASSRLAGLYNEQFF. CDR3 sequence (DNA): TGTGCCAGCAGTCGGCTAGCGGGACTTTACAATGAGCAGTTCTTC.

The chain is built from TRBV6-6 and TRBJ2-5; D remains ambiguous. Trimming shortened V by 6 bases and J by 5 bases, and 10 bases separated the two germline ends. Germline V gives CDR1 MNHNY, CDR2 SVGAGI (reference sequence). This CDR3 spans 12 amino acids. CDR3 amino acids: CASSPRRETQYF. Here the CDR3 DNA reads TGTGCCAGCAGCCCCCGGCGGGAGACCCAGTACTTC.

The V call is TRBV20-1, the J call TRBJ1-1, with D hard to call. This CDR3 has 11 amino acids. Trimming took 3 bases from V and 8 from J, leaving 10 bases between them. From germline, CDR1 is DFQATT and CDR2 SNEGSKA (reference sequence). CDR3 DNA sequence: TGCAGTGCTAGTCAGAACGCAGAAGCTTTCTTT. It encodes CSASQNAEAFF.

This chain joins TRBV6-1 and TRBJ2-7, with a weak D call TRBD1 (5 bases). There are 14 residues in the CDR3. Germline CDR1 and CDR2: MNHNS and SASEGT. The V gene lost 9 bases and the J gene lost 2 bases, with 17 bases spanning the gap. The CDR3, as DNA: TGTGCCAGTAAAACAGGCTGGTCCACCTACGAGCAGTACTTC. It encodes CASKTGWSTYEQYF.

The chain links TRBV2 to TRBJ2-7, with no clear D. CDR3 length equals 15 residues. Trimming removed 4 bases at V and 2 bases at J, with 15 bases between. CDR1 is SNHLY, CDR2 FYNNEI, per germline. CDR3 sequence reads: CASSAGVLTPYEQYF. In nucleotides, the CDR3 is TGTGCCAGCAGTGCTGGAGTTCTAACTCCCTACGAGCAGTACTTC.